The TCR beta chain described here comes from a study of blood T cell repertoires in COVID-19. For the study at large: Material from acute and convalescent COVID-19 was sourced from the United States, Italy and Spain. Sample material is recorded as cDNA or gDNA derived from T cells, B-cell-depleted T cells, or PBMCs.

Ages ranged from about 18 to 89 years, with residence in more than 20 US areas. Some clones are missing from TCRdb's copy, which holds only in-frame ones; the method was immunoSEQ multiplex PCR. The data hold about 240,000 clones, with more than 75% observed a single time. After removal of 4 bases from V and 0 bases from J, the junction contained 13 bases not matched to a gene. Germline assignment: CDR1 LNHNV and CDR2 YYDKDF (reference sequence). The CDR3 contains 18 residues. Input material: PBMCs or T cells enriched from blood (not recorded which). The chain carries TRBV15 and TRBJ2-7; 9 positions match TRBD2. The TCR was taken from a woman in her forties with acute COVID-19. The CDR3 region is CATSKGGRGLASSYEQYF. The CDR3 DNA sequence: TGTGCCACCAGCAAGGGAGGACGAGGACTAGCGAGCTCCTACGAGCAGTACTTC.